This T cell receptor beta chain was recovered during a study of OX40 agonist ivuxolimab in advanced cancers. The wider study: Ivuxolimab is a fully human IgG2 antibody that activates OX40 (CD134).

TCRdb's copy holds only in-frame clones and misses some; the assay was immunoSEQ multiplex PCR. The repertoire holds tens of thousands of clones, with about 87% as singletons. The CDR3 contains 15 residues. Germline V gene sequence: CDR1 KGHSH, CDR2 LQKENI. Trimming removed 6 bases from V and 1 base from J; junction bases left unmatched: 4. Patients were ruled out by autoimmune disease history or systemic immunosuppression. As regards this clone: Its target is unknown.

Study-wide points: Also present in some nonresponders was a low level of normalized T-cell clonal expansion.

The chain is built from TRBV18 and TRBJ2-3; 10 bases are shared with TRBD1. This TCR was recovered from an adult with an advanced solid tumor such as melanoma, head and neck, liver or kidney cancer. The material was CD4+ or CD8+ T cells sorted from blood, obtained in a trial of the OX40 agonist ivuxolimab. The CDR3 region is CASSQGQGGTDTQYF. CDR3 sequence (DNA): TGTGCCAGCTCCCAAGGACAGGGGGGCACAGATACGCAGTATTTT.